This TCR beta chain was identified during a study of cytomegalovirus exposure and HLA in healthy donors. Assay used: immunoSEQ multiplex PCR; TCRdb lists only in-frame clones, some missing. The sample consists of about 120,000 clones, 89% of them appearing once. Notes on this clone: Its target is unknown.

The donors formed part of the approximately 130-subject validation cohort, distinct from the roughly 630-subject first cohort. General study points: There were some public TCRs occurring in many donors, but most TCR sequences were rare. The study labeled 150 to 200 TCR beta chains cytomegalovirus-associated. Reports showed the classifier diagnosing cytomegalovirus status with high specificity and sensitivity.

Germline assignment: CDR1 MRHNA and CDR2 SNTAGT. J was trimmed by 8 bases and V by 2 bases; bases with no gene match: 5. There are 15 residues in the CDR3. J is TRBJ2-1 and V is TRBV6-4; 11 nucleotides line up with TRBD2. Specimen: PBMCs. The TCR comes from a woman between 18 and 29 years old in good health and CMV-seronegative. Here the CDR3 reads CASSDRLAGFDEQFF. For the CDR3, the DNA is TGTGCCAGCAGTGACCGACTAGCGGGGTTTGATGAGCAGTTCTTC.